Here is one TCR beta chain with its context. What it binds is unknown. This entry comes from a study of a mutant IDH1 vaccine in newly diagnosed glioma. Study-wide context: The treated population exhibited a male proportion of roughly 62%, a female proportion of about 38%, and a mean age of 40.4 years. Most had both radiotherapy and temozolomide beforehand; others had only one. Whole-study results and caveats: Immune responses induced by the vaccine were seen in 93.3% of patients, spanning multiple MHC alleles.

Profiling relied on immunoSEQ multiplex PCR, and the TCRdb table lists in-frame clones only, not all of them. There are around 63,000 clones in the sample; about 91% occur only once, and around 2.5% lies in the top ten. The time point denotes: baseline, week 1 (first vaccination visit). Treatment denoted: pre-vaccination baseline after standard-of-care therapy. Patients carried new grade 3 or 4 IDH1-mutant astrocytomas lacking nuclear ATRX. V shed 8 bases and J shed 14 bases, with 13 bases lying between them. Germline V gene data show CDR1 as MNHEY and CDR2 as SMNVEV (reference sequence). This CDR3 is built from 10 residues.

The sequence derives from a man aged 45-60 years with glioma. The starting material was PBMCs, obtained from a glioma patient treated with radiotherapy, temozolomide or both. The chain employs TRBV27 and TRBJ2-1, with a possible D match to TRBD2 (6 bases). The CDR3 sequence is CASEGGMEFF. CDR3 sequence (DNA): TGTGCCAGCGAGGGCGGGATGGAGTTCTTC.